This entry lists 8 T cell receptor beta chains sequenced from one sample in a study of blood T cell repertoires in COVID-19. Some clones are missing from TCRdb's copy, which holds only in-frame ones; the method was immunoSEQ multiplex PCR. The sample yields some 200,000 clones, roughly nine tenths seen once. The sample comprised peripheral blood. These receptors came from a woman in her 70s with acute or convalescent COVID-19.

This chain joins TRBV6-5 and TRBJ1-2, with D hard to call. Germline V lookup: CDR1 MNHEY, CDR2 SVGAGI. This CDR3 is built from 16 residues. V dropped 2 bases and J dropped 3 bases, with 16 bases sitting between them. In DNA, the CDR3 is TGTGCCAGCAGTTACGATCTTCGGGGAACGGACTATGGCTACACCTTC. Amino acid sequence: CASSYDLRGTDYGYTF.

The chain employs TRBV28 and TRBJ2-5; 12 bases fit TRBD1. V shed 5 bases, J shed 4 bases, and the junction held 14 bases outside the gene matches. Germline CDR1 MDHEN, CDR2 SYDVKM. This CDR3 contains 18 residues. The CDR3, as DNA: TGTGCCAGCAGTGGGATCACGGCGGGACAGGGGGCGAGAGAGACCCAGTACTTC. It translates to CASSGITAGQGARETQYF.

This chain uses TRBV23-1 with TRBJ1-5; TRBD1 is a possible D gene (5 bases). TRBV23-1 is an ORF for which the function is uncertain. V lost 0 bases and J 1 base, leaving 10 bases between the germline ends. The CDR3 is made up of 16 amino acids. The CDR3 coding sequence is TGCGCCAGCAGTCAATCCGGAGCAGGGAGCAATCAGCCCCAGCATTTT. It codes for CASSQSGAGSNQPQHF.

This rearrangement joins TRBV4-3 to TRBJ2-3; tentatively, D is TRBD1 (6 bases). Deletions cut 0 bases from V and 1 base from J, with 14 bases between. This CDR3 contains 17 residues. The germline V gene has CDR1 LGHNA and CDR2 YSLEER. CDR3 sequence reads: CASSQDPGALGTDTQYF. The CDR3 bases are TGCGCCAGCAGCCAAGATCCAGGGGCCCTGGGCACAGATACGCAGTATTTT.

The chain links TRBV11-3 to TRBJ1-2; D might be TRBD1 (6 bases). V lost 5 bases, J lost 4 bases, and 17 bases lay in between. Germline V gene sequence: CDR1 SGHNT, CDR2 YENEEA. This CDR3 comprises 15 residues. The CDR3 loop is CASSPRGGASYGYTF. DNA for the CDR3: TGTGCCAGCAGCCCCCGTGGGGGCGCGAGCTATGGCTACACCTTC.

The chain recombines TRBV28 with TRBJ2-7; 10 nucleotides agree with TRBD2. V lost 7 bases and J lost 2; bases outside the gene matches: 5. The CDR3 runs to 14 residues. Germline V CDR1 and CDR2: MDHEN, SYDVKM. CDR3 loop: CASTLAGGAYEQYF. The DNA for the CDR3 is TGTGCCAGCACGTTAGCGGGGGGAGCCTACGAGCAGTACTTC.

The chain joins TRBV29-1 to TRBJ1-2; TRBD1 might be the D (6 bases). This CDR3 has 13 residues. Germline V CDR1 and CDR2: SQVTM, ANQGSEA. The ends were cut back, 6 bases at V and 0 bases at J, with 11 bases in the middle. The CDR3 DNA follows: TGCAGCGTCCAGACAGGACCTAACTATGGCTACACCTTC. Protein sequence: CSVQTGPNYGYTF.

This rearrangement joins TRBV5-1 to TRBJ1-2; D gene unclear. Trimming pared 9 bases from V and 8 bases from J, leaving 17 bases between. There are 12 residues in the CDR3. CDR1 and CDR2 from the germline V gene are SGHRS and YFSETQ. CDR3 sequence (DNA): TGCGCCACCGCTCCTTTAGAAAGCGGCTACACCTTC. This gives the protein CATAPLESGYTF. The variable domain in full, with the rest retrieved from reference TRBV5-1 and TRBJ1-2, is KAGVTQTPRYLIKTRGQQVTLSCSPISGHRSVSWYQQTPGQGLQFLFEYFSETQRNKGNFPGRFSGRQFSNSRSEMNVSTLELGDSALYLCATAPLESGYTFGSGTRLTVV.